This entry concerns a single T cell receptor (beta chain). Its binding antigen is unknown. Nothing much larger sits one base from this clone, and base qualities are not available. These data come from a study of T cell changes during pregnancy in multiple sclerosis (dated by TCRdb to about 2019). Looking at the study overall: Changes in the T cell repertoire over the course of pregnancy were examined in this study in women with multiple sclerosis.

The CDR3 numbers 15 residues from cysteine through phenylalanine. Only the CDR3 portion is preserved as DNA: 45 bases, with reading frame beginning at the first base. For CDR1 and CDR2, the germline V gene lists SGDLS and YYNGEE. Relative to germline, V is missing 9 bases and J is missing 4 bases, with 12 bases of the junction outside any gene match. Library preparation used the immunoSEQ multiplex PCR assay. TCRdb obtained this table from immuneACCESS and retained in-frame rearrangements with V and J assigned. These tables miss some clones; where compared with another copy, unresolved V genes account for less than half of the shortfall, and the remainder is unexplained. The sample table records 90,000 to 100,000 clones; 85% to 95% of these occur just once. In total, the top ten clones hold 3.5% to 4.5% of the sample.

The specimen comprised peripheral blood, sampled in the first trimester of pregnancy. The chain is made from TRBV9 and TRBJ1-5; 8 central bases correspond to TRBD1. The receptor comes from a female donor with multiple sclerosis, enrolled in a pregnancy study. The nucleotides read TGTGCCACCCGTCCCGGGACAGGCTTAAATCAGCCCCAGCATTTT. Translated, this gives CATRPGTGLNQPQHF.